These 20 T cell receptor beta chains were sequenced from one sample in a study of blood T cells in healthy people across ages. Primers used in a second PCR of roughly 7 to 12 cycles were a sample-barcoded 5' primer and a J-beta primer mix. MiXCR, run by TCRdb on the 5' RACE reads, gives a single entry per CDR3 protein. This table has about 680,000 distinct CDR3 sequences, about half appearing once. The specimen sequenced was blood. The receptors here all came from a woman aged 60-75 years in good health.

In its sample, this clonotype was seen many times. This chain links TRBV29-1 with TRBJ2-3; 10 nucleotides agree with TRBD2. The V gene end was trimmed by 7 bases and the J gene end by 2 bases; junction bases not matched to a gene: 3. CDR1 and CDR2 from the germline V gene are SQVTM and ANQGSEA. The CDR3 extends over 13 amino acids. The CDR3 here is CSAGLADTDTQYF. Written as DNA, the CDR3 is TGCAGCGCTGGACTAGCGGACACAGATACGCAGTATTTT.

As to this clonotype: One junction end does not reproduce the germline sequence, and a read error may be involved. The J gene is TRBJ2-7, the V gene TRBV20-1; TRBD2 matches 8 bases. The CDR3 loop spans 12 amino acids. From germline, CDR1 is DFQATT and CDR2 SNEGSKA (reference sequence). In DNA, the CDR3 is TGCAGTGCGGGCGGGAGGTCCTACGAGCAGCACTTC. It translates to CSAGGRSYEQHF.

The rearrangement links TRBV3-1 to TRBJ2-3; no firm D call. V lost 6 bases, J lost 4 bases, and 14 bases lay in between. Looked up from germline, CDR1 is LGHDT and CDR2 is YNNKEL (reference sequence). The CDR3 extends over 14 amino acids. CDR3: CASSSRPSADTQYF. For the CDR3, the DNA is TGTGCCAGCAGTTCGCGGCCCTCGGCAGATACGCAGTATTTT.

This clonotype was counted only a few times. The chain couples TRBV7-8 to TRBJ2-7; D call uncertain. The CDR3 is made up of 13 amino acids. The V end was cut by 5 bases, the J end by 0 bases, with 8 bases between. In germline, CDR1 is SGHVS, CDR2 FQNEAQ. CDR3 amino acids: CASSAVSSYEQYF. The CDR3 DNA follows: TGTGCCAGCAGCGCGGTAAGCTCCTACGAGCAGTACTTC.

This chain connects TRBV10-3 to TRBJ1-2; 9 nucleotides align to TRBD1. Germline CDR1 is ENHRY and CDR2 is SYGVKD. This CDR3 comprises 18 residues. The J segment lost 0 bases and the V segment lost 0 bases, leaving 8 bases of the junction unmatched. The DNA for the CDR3 is TGTGCCATCAGTGAGTCTCCCCCCCGACAGGGGGCTAACTATGGCTACACCTTC. Protein product: CAISESPPRQGANYGYTF.

V and J are TRBV28 and TRBJ2-4; weak D call: TRBD1 (6 bases). The V and J ends lost 7 bases and 0 bases respectively, with 13 bases between them. The germline CDR1 and CDR2 sequences are MDHEN and SYDVKM. The CDR3 is 15 residues long. This chain's CDR3 is CASIETGLAKNIQYF. CDR3 bases: TGTGCCAGCATCGAAACAGGGTTAGCCAAAAACATTCAGTACTTC.

The rearrangement uses TRBV7-2 and TRBJ2-7; 9 bases map to TRBD2. This CDR3 has 16 residues. Germline V gene data show CDR1 as SGHTA and CDR2 as FQGNSA. J was trimmed by 6 bases and V by 5 bases; bases with no gene match: 14. The CDR3 sequence: CASSIWGLAGRTEQYF. The CDR3, as DNA: TGTGCCAGCAGCATATGGGGGCTAGCGGGACGAACCGAGCAGTACTTC.

This chain uses TRBV2 with TRBJ2-2; TRBD1 matches 8 bases. Germline V gives CDR1 SNHLY, CDR2 FYNNEI. The CDR3 spans 14 residues. Germline trimming cut 8 bases from V and 5 bases from J; bases unmatched to any gene: 7. The DNA of the CDR3 is TGTGCCAGCGAAAGGACAGGGAAGACCGGGGAGCTGTTTTTT. This encodes CASERTGKTGELFF.

This chain connects TRBV7-2 to TRBJ2-3; 7 nucleotides line up with TRBD2. The CDR3 runs to 16 residues. After removal of 0 bases from V and 6 bases from J, the junction contained 9 bases not matched to a gene. Germline CDR1 reads SGHTA; CDR2 reads FQGNSA. CDR3 coding DNA: TGTGCCAGCAGCTTAGCAGCGGGAACTCAATCTGATACGCAGTATTTT. Translation: CASSLAAGTQSDTQYF.

J is TRBJ2-1 and V is TRBV7-2; 8 nucleotides align to TRBD1. The CDR3 runs 16 residues. The germline V gene encodes CDR1 SGHTA and CDR2 FQGNSA. V trimming: 3 bases; J trimming: 2 bases; junction bases outside the gene matches: 6. CDR3 protein: CASSFRQGLTYNEQFF. CDR3 bases: TGTGCCAGCAGCTTCCGACAGGGGTTAACCTACAATGAGCAGTTCTTC.

The chain uses TRBV12-5 and TRBJ2-3; 15 positions agree with TRBD2. V lost 5 bases to trimming and J lost 3 bases; unmatched junction nucleotides: 3. The length of the CDR3 is 16 residues. Germline lookup yields CDR1 LGHNT and CDR2 FRNRAP. The CDR3 reads CASGLGTSGRTDTQYF. DNA of the CDR3: TGTGCTAGTGGTCTGGGGACTAGCGGGAGGACAGATACGCAGTATTTT.

This clonotype appeared many times. This chain links TRBV5-1 with TRBJ2-1, with D possibly matching TRBD2 (5 bases). Deletions cut 0 bases from V and 0 bases from J, with 7 bases between. The CDR3 has 15 amino acids. CDR1 is SGHRS, CDR2 YFSETQ, per germline. CDR3 region: CASSLESGSYNEQFF. CDR3 nucleotides: TGCGCCAGCAGCTTGGAAAGCGGCTCCTACAATGAGCAGTTCTTC.

This clonotype was counted a single time. The chain joins TRBV6-2 or TRBV6-3 to TRBJ2-3; D is tentatively TRBD1 or TRBD2 (5 bases each). V lost 6 bases and J 14 bases, leaving 18 bases between the germline ends. The CDR3 runs to 12 residues. Germline CDR1 is MNHEY and CDR2 is SVGEGT. CDR3 DNA: TGTGCCAGCAGCCAACTAGGGGCTATGGGGTATTTT. Its translation is CASSQLGAMGYF.

DNA for the CDR3: TGTGCCAGCAGCTTAAAAGGAGGCCATAACTATGGCTACACCTTC. Translated: CASSLKGGHNYGYTF. This chain links TRBV7-9 with TRBJ1-2; no reliable D call. The CDR3 runs 15 residues. Per germline, CDR1 SEHNR and CDR2 FQNEAQ (reference sequence). Trimming stripped 2 bases from V and 1 base from J, with 11 bases between.

V usage is TRBV11-2 and J usage is TRBJ1-1, with D perhaps TRBD1 (5 bases). Germline CDR1 is SGHAT and CDR2 is FQNNGV. V shed 5 bases and J shed 8 bases, with 15 bases lying between them. This CDR3 spans 13 amino acids. This chain's CDR3 is CASSHRREKEAFF. Written as DNA, the CDR3 is TGTGCCAGCAGCCACAGGCGGGAAAAGGAAGCTTTCTTT.

The chain uses TRBV6-4 and TRBJ2-1; maybe TRBD2 (7 bases). Trimming pared 2 bases from V and 6 bases from J, leaving 14 bases between. This CDR3 contains 15 residues. CDR1 MRHNA and CDR2 SNTAGT come from the germline V gene. In nucleotides, the CDR3 is TGTGCCAGCAGTGACGTGGGGGGGGGCCTCAATGAGCAGTTCTTC. Encoded protein: CASSDVGGGLNEQFF.

The V gene is TRBV7-2, the J gene TRBJ2-5; 9 positions match TRBD2. The V segment lost 3 bases and the J segment 6 bases; nucleotides outside the gene matches: 11. Germline assignment: CDR1 SGHTA and CDR2 FQGNSA. The CDR3 has 16 amino acids. CDR3 sequence (DNA): TGTGCCAGCAGCTTTCAGACTAGCGGATTCCTGAAGACCCAGTACTTC. Residues: CASSFQTSGFLKTQYF. Full variable domain (missing parts from reference TRBV7-2 and TRBJ2-5): GAGVSQSPSNKVTEKGKDVELRCDPISGHTALYWYRQSLGQGLEFLIYFQGNSAPDKSGLPSDRFSAERTGGSVSTLTIQRTQQEDSAVYLCASSFQTSGFLKTQYFGPGTRLLVL.

V is TRBV20-1 and J is TRBJ2-7; D gene uncertain. Per germline, CDR1 DFQATT and CDR2 SNEGSKA (reference sequence). Trimming removed 0 bases at V and 1 base at J, with 13 bases between. This CDR3 has 15 amino acids. The CDR3: CSARDASQLSYEQYF. DNA of the CDR3: TGCAGTGCTAGAGATGCGAGCCAACTATCCTACGAGCAGTACTTC.

The chain links TRBV28 to TRBJ2-7; D is possibly TRBD1 (5 bases). Germline V gene sequence: CDR1 MDHEN, CDR2 SYDVKM. V lost 5 bases, J lost 9 bases, and 14 bases lay in between. This CDR3 has 12 amino acids. The chain's CDR3 is CASSPLRGRQYF. The CDR3 nucleotides are TGTGCCAGCAGTCCCCTAAGGGGCAGGCAGTACTTC. Variable domain in full (rest from reference TRBV28 and TRBJ2-7): DVKVTQSSRYLVKRTGEKVFLECVQDMDHENMFWYRQDPGLGLRLIYFSYDVKMKEKGDIPEGYSVSREKKERFSLILESASTNQTSMYLCASSPLRGRQYFGPGTRLTVT.

The chain couples TRBV20-1 to TRBJ1-4, with unresolved D. The CDR3 consists of 11 residues. V was clipped by 3 bases and J by 11 bases, with 10 bases between them. In germline, CDR1 is DFQATT, CDR2 SNEGSKA (reference sequence). The CDR3 DNA reads as TGCAGTGCTAGGTGGGTGGGGAAACTGTTTTTT. This codes for CSARWVGKLFF.